Shown below are 10 T cell receptor beta chains from a single sample sequenced in a study of sequential checkpoint blockade in melanoma. Treatment denoted: randomized to nivolumab then ipilimumab (arm A) or the reverse (arm B). Method: immunoSEQ multiplex PCR; TCRdb's copy keeps in-frame clones and lacks some. The profile shows around 18,000 clones, 55% to 70% of them singletons. The source was CD8+ T cells sorted from blood (inferred from file names), collected from a patient given nivolumab and ipilimumab in sequence. These receptors came from a human donor with melanoma.

The chain joins TRBV28 to TRBJ2-3; TRBD2 aligns across 12 bases. Germline trimming cut 3 bases from V and 4 bases from J; bases unmatched to any gene: 5. Germline V CDR1 and CDR2: MDHEN, SYDVKM. The CDR3 spans 16 residues. CDR3 coding DNA: TGTGCCAGCAGTTTTTCTAGCGGGAGGGCCTCAGATACGCAGTATTTT. Residues: CASSFSSGRASDTQYF.

The genes are TRBV6-1 and TRBJ1-2; D call uncertain. Trimming cost V 3 bases and J 2 bases, with 10 bases left between them. The CDR3 contains 14 residues. CDR1 is MNHNS, CDR2 SASEGT, per germline. CDR3 loop: CASSEEGNNYGYTF. The CDR3 DNA is TGTGCCAGCAGTGAGGAGGGTAACAACTATGGCTACACCTTC.

The chain combines TRBV7-9 with TRBJ2-7; D is ambiguous. CDR3 size: 11 residues. With 5 bases removed from V and 6 bases from J, the gap between germline ends came to 8 bases. Germline V gene data show CDR1 as SEHNR and CDR2 as FQNEAQ (reference sequence). The CDR3 reads CASSIRLEQYF. In nucleotides, the CDR3 is TGTGCCAGCAGCATCCGACTCGAGCAGTACTTC. Based on the CDR3 plus reference TRBV7-9 and TRBJ2-7, the full variable domain is DTGVSQNPRHKITKRGQNVTFRCDPISEHNRLYWYRQTLGQGPEFLTYFQNEAQLEKSRLLSDRFSAERPKGSFSTLEIQRTEQGDSAMYLCASSIRLEQYFGPGTRLTVT.

The J gene is TRBJ2-3, the V gene TRBV29-1, with 16 bases aligning to TRBD2. In germline, CDR1 is SQVTM, CDR2 ANQGSEA. The J segment lost 4 bases and the V segment lost 6 bases, leaving 10 bases of the junction unmatched. The CDR3 is 17 amino acids. CDR3 sequence reads: CSVVPGLAGGQSDTQYF. CDR3 coding DNA: TGCAGCGTCGTCCCGGGACTAGCGGGGGGGCAGTCAGATACGCAGTATTTT.

Only a few counts were recorded for this clone. This rearrangement joins TRBV6-1 to TRBJ2-5; 12 bases align to TRBD2. J lost 2 bases, V lost 2 bases, and 0 bases had no gene match. The germline V gene has CDR1 MNHNS and CDR2 SASEGT. This CDR3 spans 15 amino acids. CDR3 in amino acids: CASSELAGGQETQYF. In nucleotides, the CDR3 is TGTGCCAGCAGTGAACTAGCGGGGGGGCAAGAGACCCAGTACTTC.

The V and J genes are TRBV4-1 and TRBJ2-1; D possibly corresponds to TRBD1 (6 bases). This CDR3 has 13 residues. CDR1 MGHRA and CDR2 YSYEKL come from the germline V gene. Trimming removed 1 base at V and 5 bases at J, with 6 bases between. As DNA, the CDR3 is TGCGCCAGCAGCCAAGGGGGGCACAATGAGCAGTTCTTC. Amino acids: CASSQGGHNEQFF.

The chain is built from TRBV6-1 and TRBJ1-2, with D maybe TRBD1 (6 bases). The CDR3 consists of 12 residues. Trimming took off 6 bases at V and 12 bases at J, with 17 bases between the two ends. Per germline, CDR1 MNHNS and CDR2 SASEGT. The CDR3 is CASSPPGGQHTF. The CDR3 DNA follows: TGTGCCAGCAGCCCCCCGGGGGGGCAGCACACCTTC.

This clone was found a few times. The chain uses TRBV5-1 and TRBJ1-1; D call uncertain. This CDR3 contains 13 residues. Germline V gives CDR1 SGHRS, CDR2 YFSETQ. Trimming removed 0 bases from V and 3 bases from J, with 6 bases in between. CDR3 in amino acids: CASSLARHTEAFF. The CDR3 region has the DNA TGCGCCAGCAGCTTGGCCAGGCACACTGAAGCTTTCTTT.

This clone was observed a handful of times. This likely reflects a read error, since a far larger clone is one base away. Other DNA variants within this sample encode the same CDR3. The rearrangement links TRBV6-5 to TRBJ2-7; the match to TRBD1 covers 8 bases. The CDR3 consists of 16 residues. Per the germline V gene, CDR1 is MNHEY and CDR2 is SVGAGI. The CDR3 loop reads CASSYSGTGLSYEQYF. The CDR3 DNA follows: TGTGCCAGCAGTTACTCAGGGACAGGTTTATCCTACGAGCAATACTTC.

The rearrangement links TRBV2 to TRBJ2-1, with 11 bases matching TRBD2. From germline, CDR1 is SNHLY and CDR2 FYNNEI. The junction had 7 bases not matched to a gene; V was cut back by 6 bases and J by 6 bases. The CDR3 has 15 amino acids. The CDR3 spells CASSESLAGGNEQFF. For the CDR3, the DNA is TGTGCCAGCAGCGAATCCCTAGCGGGAGGCAATGAGCAGTTCTTC.